The 5 T cell receptor beta chains below all came from one sample that was sequenced in a study of T cell repertoires in cytomegalovirus infection. MiXCR, applied by TCRdb to the reads, yields one record per CDR3 protein. The repertoire has over 85,000 distinct CDR3 sequences, approximately 17% of them found once; the top ten carry 8%. The sequenced sample consisted of PBMCs. Receptor source: a human donor in good health (CMV status not recorded). Some clones in this sample may be carry-over from other donors' samples.

The table lists this clonotype with many counts. The chain is built from TRBV5-4 and TRBJ2-4; unclear D gene. Trimming removed 0 bases from V and 0 bases from J, with 4 bases in between. The CDR3 has 14 residues. The germline CDR1 and CDR2 sequences are SGHNT and YYREEE (reference sequence). DNA of the CDR3: TGTGCCAGCAGCTTGGGGGGAGCCAAAAACATTCAGTACTTC. It translates to CASSLGGAKNIQYF. The variable domain in full, with the rest retrieved from reference TRBV5-4 and TRBJ2-4, is ETGVTQSPTHLIKTRGQQVTLRCSSQSGHNTVSWYQQALGQGPQFIFQYYREEENGRGNFPPRFSGLQFPNYSSELNVNALELDDSALYLCASSLGGAKNIQYFGAGTRLSVL.

This clonotype was seen a few times. The chain employs TRBV20-1 and TRBJ2-5, with D tentatively TRBD2 (5 bases). Germline CDR1 DFQATT, CDR2 SNEGSKA (reference sequence). Trimming took 5 bases from V and 4 from J, leaving 14 bases between them. The length of the CDR3 is 13 residues. The CDR3 region is CSAAPGSGETQYF. The CDR3 DNA reads TGCAGTGCTGCCCCGGGAAGCGGAGAGACCCAGTACTTC.

This clonotype was detected a few times. Here the CDR3 DNA reads TGTGCCAGCACCCCGGTACGGACAGGGGGGGAGACCCAGTACTTC. Translating gives CASTPVRTGGETQYF. The chain recombines TRBV7-2 with TRBJ2-5; TRBD1 matches at 10 bases. Germline loops: CDR1 SGHTA, CDR2 FQGNSA. This CDR3 contains 15 residues. V dropped 7 bases and J dropped 5; count of bases not matched to a gene: 10.

This clonotype was seen more than once but under ten times. The gene calls are TRBV20-1 and TRBJ2-3; TRBD2 might be the D (6 bases). The CDR3 contains 14 residues. Looked up from germline, CDR1 is DFQATT and CDR2 is SNEGSKA (reference sequence). In nucleotides, the CDR3 is TGCATGGGTCGGGCTAGCGTTCGTGGAGATACGCAGTATTTT. Residues: CMGRASVRGDTQYF.

This clonotype was counted between two and nine times. The V call is TRBV6-6, the J call TRBJ1-5; 7 nucleotides match TRBD1. CDR1 and CDR2 (germline): MNHNY, SVGAGI (reference sequence). V was pared by 10 bases and J by 7 bases, with 10 bases of the junction left unmatched. This CDR3 has 13 residues. The CDR3 DNA reads TGTGCCACCACGACGGCACAGGGGCAGCCCCAGCATTTT. It is translated as CATTTAQGQPQHF.